Below, 27 T cell receptor beta chains from the same sample are listed, as sequenced in a study of blood T cell repertoires in COVID-19. Clones were sequenced by immunoSEQ multiplex PCR, and TCRdb holds only the in-frame ones, with some missing. Among nearly 50,000 clones listed, 80% to 90% were seen once. What was sequenced was peripheral blood. The source of these receptors is a woman aged 80 or over with COVID-19, enrolled during active disease.

The J gene is TRBJ2-1, the V gene TRBV2; 9 bases align to TRBD2. The CDR3 spans 14 residues. The V gene end was trimmed by 4 bases and the J gene end by 9 bases; junction bases not matched to a gene: 7. Germline CDR1 SNHLY, CDR2 FYNNEI. The CDR3 loop is CASSALAGRGEQFF. The CDR3 DNA follows: TGTGCCAGCAGTGCTCTAGCGGGAAGGGGTGAGCAGTTCTTC.

This chain connects TRBV25-1 to TRBJ2-1; D may be TRBD2 (5 bases). CDR3 length: 14 residues. The germline V and J ends were trimmed by 4 bases and 0 bases, with 7 bases remaining between them. Germline V gene sequence: CDR1 MGHDK, CDR2 SYGVNS. The CDR3 region is CASSASGSYNEQFF. The DNA for the CDR3 is TGTGCCAGCAGTGCCAGCGGCTCCTACAATGAGCAGTTCTTC.

This sequence joins TRBV5-1 and TRBJ2-6; weak D call: TRBD1 (5 bases). CDR1 is SGHRS and CDR2 is YFSETQ in the germline V gene. V lost 4 bases and J 0 bases, leaving 11 bases between the germline ends. This CDR3 spans 16 amino acids. The DNA of the CDR3 is TGCGCCAGCAGCCCCACAGGACGCTCTGGGGCCAACGTCCTGACTTTC. Translating it yields CASSPTGRSGANVLTF.

CDR3 residues: CASSIDRPSPEGDTQYF. In nucleotides, the CDR3 is TGTGCCAGTAGTATAGATAGGCCTAGTCCGGAGGGAGATACGCAGTATTTT. This chain links TRBV19 with TRBJ2-3, with D possibly TRBD2 on 6 matching bases. Germline V lookup: CDR1 LNHDA, CDR2 SQIVND (reference sequence). This CDR3 spans 17 amino acids. Trimming stripped 0 bases from V and 5 bases from J, with 18 bases between.

The chain employs TRBV5-1 and TRBJ1-1; D remains ambiguous. CDR1 and CDR2 (germline): SGHRS, YFSETQ. Trimming cost V 0 bases and J 7 bases, with 7 bases left between them. There are 12 residues in the CDR3. This CDR3 is CASSLGQNEAFF. The CDR3 nucleotides read TGCGCCAGCAGCTTGGGGCAGAATGAAGCTTTCTTT.

V gene TRBV4-1 combines with J gene TRBJ2-7; D may be TRBD1 (6 bases). The germline gives CDR1 MGHRA, CDR2 YSYEKL. Between the trimmed V and J ends, which lost 0 bases and 4 bases, there was a span of 13 bases. CDR3 length equals 15 residues. CDR3 residues: CASSQDFQGLYEQYF. CDR3 in DNA: TGCGCCAGCAGCCAAGATTTCCAGGGGCTGTACGAGCAGTACTTC.

J is TRBJ1-4 and V is TRBV27; D ambiguous. Germline CDR1 reads MNHEY; CDR2 reads SMNVEV (reference sequence). This CDR3 comprises 15 residues. V was clipped by 5 bases and J by 7 bases, with 17 bases between them. Here the CDR3 reads CASSPRSGRVEKLFF. The DNA for the CDR3 is TGTGCCAGCAGTCCCCGATCCGGGCGGGTTGAAAAACTGTTTTTT.

The V gene is TRBV6-2 or TRBV6-3, the J gene TRBJ2-1; 7 bases agree with TRBD1. Germline CDR1 MNHEY, CDR2 SVGEGT. V was clipped by 5 bases and J by 10 bases; unmatched bases: 8. CDR3 length equals 13 residues. The CDR3 nucleotides are TGTGCCAGCAGTCTACAGGGGACAGCAGAGCAGTTCTTC. It is translated as CASSLQGTAEQFF.

In this sample, this clone turned up a few times. The J gene is TRBJ1-5, the V gene TRBV19; D unresolved. Germline-derived CDR1 and CDR2 are LNHDA and SQIVND (reference sequence). The CDR3 extends over 14 amino acids. The V end was cut by 4 bases, the J end by 3 bases, with 10 bases between. The CDR3 nucleotides are TGTGCCAGTAGTAACCGGCAGGACAATCAGCCCCAGCATTTT. Translated: CASSNRQDNQPQHF.

The chain carries TRBV7-9 and TRBJ2-1, with D possibly matching TRBD2 (5 bases). This CDR3 contains 13 residues. V lost 1 base to trimming and J lost 6 bases, with 7 bases between them. Germline V gene lookup returns CDR1 SEHNR and CDR2 FQNEAQ (reference sequence). CDR3 in DNA: TGTGCCAGCAGCTTAGGGGCGGGCAATGAGCAGTTCTTC. This gives the protein CASSLGAGNEQFF.

The V call is TRBV2, the J call TRBJ2-7, with D possibly TRBD2 on 5 matching bases. V lost 2 bases and J lost 3, with 14 bases in between. CDR3 length: 15 residues. Germline assignment: CDR1 SNHLY and CDR2 FYNNEI. The CDR3 sequence: CASSEYRGGGYEQYF. The CDR3 nucleotides read TGTGCCAGCAGTGAATACCGGGGTGGTGGCTACGAGCAGTACTTC.

The chain carries TRBV24-1 and TRBJ2-7; perhaps TRBD1 as D (5 bases). The germline CDR1 and CDR2 sequences are KGHDR and SFDVKD. V was shortened by 4 bases and J by 0 bases, with 18 bases between the two germline ends. The CDR3 sequence is 17 residues long. CDR3 DNA sequence: TGTGCCACCAGTGACCTCCTCGGACACAGCCTCTCCTACGAGCAGTACTTC. This gives the protein CATSDLLGHSLSYEQYF.

V is TRBV19 and J is TRBJ2-1; 10 bases match TRBD2. This CDR3 spans 15 amino acids. V shed 6 bases, J shed 4 bases, and the junction held 6 bases outside the gene matches. Germline CDR1 LNHDA, CDR2 SQIVND (reference sequence). CDR3 sequence (DNA): TGTGCCAGTAGGCCCCCGGGACTAGCGTACAATGAGCAGTTCTTC. Its translation: CASRPPGLAYNEQFF. The entire variable domain, with the rest obtained from reference TRBV19 and TRBJ2-1, is as follows: DGGITQSPKYLFRKEGQNVTLSCEQNLNHDAMYWYRQDPGQGLRLIYYSQIVNDFQKGDIAEGYSVSREKKESFPLTVTSAQKNPTAFYLCASRPPGLAYNEQFFGPGTRLTVL.

The chain carries TRBV28 and TRBJ1-1, with D maybe TRBD1 (6 bases). This CDR3 contains 18 residues. Germline V gives CDR1 MDHEN, CDR2 SYDVKM. Trimming stripped 1 base from V and 1 base from J, with 19 bases between. The CDR3 region has the DNA TGTGCCAGCAGTTTATCTTCTGGGGGCGCGAGGGCGAACACTGAAGCTTTCTTT. Amino acid sequence: CASSLSSGGARANTEAFF. The whole variable domain, remainder taken from reference TRBV28 and TRBJ1-1, is DVKVTQSSRYLVKRTGEKVFLECVQDMDHENMFWYRQDPGLGLRLIYFSYDVKMKEKGDIPEGYSVSREKKERFSLILESASTNQTSMYLCASSLSSGGARANTEAFFGQGTRLTVV.

This sequence joins TRBV14 and TRBJ2-5, with a possible D match to TRBD1 (5 bases). This CDR3 is built from 15 residues. V was cut by 0 bases and J by 4 bases, with 12 bases left in between. From germline, CDR1 is SGHDN and CDR2 FVKESK. The chain's CDR3 is CASSQEPKGLETQYF. The CDR3 DNA follows: TGTGCCAGCAGCCAAGAACCCAAGGGGTTAGAGACCCAGTACTTC.

This clone was recorded only once. The rearrangement links TRBV27 to TRBJ2-3; D might be TRBD2 (6 bases). The germline gives CDR1 MNHEY, CDR2 SMNVEV (reference sequence). This CDR3 spans 14 amino acids. Trimming left V 3 bases short and J 2 bases short, with 9 bases between. The CDR3 sequence: CASSLRELTDTQYF. CDR3 coding DNA: TGTGCCAGCAGTTTGCGGGAACTCACAGATACGCAGTATTTT.

J is TRBJ1-4 and V is TRBV18; no reliable D call. CDR1 is KGHSH, CDR2 LQKENI, per germline. V lost 3 bases, J lost 7 bases, and 18 bases lay in between. The CDR3 covers 16 residues. CDR3 protein: CASSPPLAGRSEKLFF. CDR3 DNA: TGTGCCAGCTCACCGCCCCTCGCAGGCCGCTCTGAAAAACTGTTTTTT.

The V and J genes are TRBV7-9 and TRBJ1-2, with TRBD1 matching 7 bases. The CDR3 loop spans 15 amino acids. V was clipped by 5 bases and J by 4 bases; unmatched bases: 10. CDR1 and CDR2 (germline): SEHNR, FQNEAQ (reference sequence). CDR3 bases: TGTGCCAGCAGCGCGCACAGGGGAGAGGGCTATGGCTACACCTTC. Protein product: CASSAHRGEGYGYTF.

The rearrangement links TRBV24-1 to TRBJ2-3, with TRBD1 identical over 8 bases. The CDR3 spans 14 residues. Looked up from germline, CDR1 is KGHDR and CDR2 is SFDVKD. The trim removed 2 bases at V and 5 bases at J, leaving 2 bases unmatched. This CDR3 reads CATSDSRGRDTQYF. In DNA, the CDR3 is TGTGCCACCAGTGATTCCAGGGGGCGAGATACGCAGTATTTT.

The chain is built from TRBV20-1 and TRBJ2-1, with 9 bases matching TRBD2. Germline V gene lookup returns CDR1 DFQATT and CDR2 SNEGSKA (reference sequence). The CDR3 length is 15 residues. Trimming at V came to 3 bases and at J to 7 bases, leaving 10 bases not matched to a gene. CDR3 sequence: CSASDAASGKNEQFF. In DNA form, the CDR3 reads TGCAGTGCTAGTGATGCGGCTAGCGGGAAGAATGAGCAGTTCTTC.

This clone was observed a handful of times. The chain links TRBV29-1 to TRBJ1-1; perhaps TRBD1 as D (6 bases). CDR1 is SQVTM, CDR2 ANQGSEA, per germline. The ends were cut back, 1 base at V and 7 bases at J, with 10 bases in the middle. The CDR3 totals 12 residues. DNA of the CDR3: TGCAGCGTTGAAGTCGTCAGGGGTGAAGCTTTCTTT. Its protein product is CSVEVVRGEAFF.

The rearrangement links TRBV19 to TRBJ1-2; D might be TRBD1 (6 bases). The CDR3 spans 15 residues. The V end was cut by 1 base, the J end by 8 bases, with 17 bases between. The germline gives CDR1 LNHDA, CDR2 SQIVND (reference sequence). The CDR3 DNA reads TGTGCCAGTAGTATAGCCGGCCGGCCAGGGGAAGGCTACACCTTC. Translated: CASSIAGRPGEGYTF. The variable domain in full, completed from reference TRBV19 and TRBJ1-2, reads DGGITQSPKYLFRKEGQNVTLSCEQNLNHDAMYWYRQDPGQGLRLIYYSQIVNDFQKGDIAEGYSVSREKKESFPLTVTSAQKNPTAFYLCASSIAGRPGEGYTFGSGTRLTVV.

The chain's CDR3 is CSAGTTGGGYTF. The CDR3 nucleotides are TGCAGCGCTGGCACTACAGGGGGTGGCTACACCTTC. The rearrangement links TRBV29-1 to TRBJ1-2, with 8 nucleotides matching TRBD1. V lost 7 bases, J lost 7 bases, and 8 bases stayed unmatched. This CDR3 is built from 12 residues. Germline assignment: CDR1 SQVTM and CDR2 ANQGSEA.

CDR3 amino acids: CASSVHSSTGEQFF. Here the CDR3 DNA reads TGTGCCAGCAGTGTGCACTCCTCAACGGGTGAGCAGTTCTTC. The chain links TRBV2 to TRBJ2-1; D not certain. V was clipped by 4 bases and J by 9 bases, with 16 bases between them. CDR3 length equals 14 residues. Germline loops: CDR1 SNHLY, CDR2 FYNNEI.

The chain carries TRBV28 and TRBJ2-1, with 7 bases lining up with TRBD2. In germline, CDR1 is MDHEN, CDR2 SYDVKM. The CDR3 runs to 14 residues. The V and J ends lost 8 bases and 8 bases, in that order; junction bases with no gene match: 12. The CDR3 nucleotides are TGTGCCAGCTACCGGGCGGGGGTTATGGATGAGCAGTTCTTC. It translates to CASYRAGVMDEQFF.

The V and J genes are TRBV24-1 and TRBJ2-1, with TRBD1 matching 11 bases. CDR1 KGHDR and CDR2 SFDVKD come from the germline V gene. This CDR3 has 14 amino acids. Trimming took 9 bases from V and 8 from J; bases not matched to a gene: 8. CDR3 protein: CATWTGGTRDEQFF. DNA for the CDR3: TGTGCCACCTGGACAGGGGGCACGAGGGATGAGCAGTTCTTC.

The chain carries TRBV6-1 and TRBJ2-3; D not resolved. Germline loops: CDR1 MNHNS, CDR2 SASEGT. Trimming took off 3 bases at V and 3 bases at J, with 4 bases between the two ends. The CDR3 is 12 amino acids. The CDR3 sequence is CASSDATDTQYF. The CDR3, as DNA: TGTGCCAGCAGTGACGCGACAGATACGCAGTATTTT.